This T cell receptor beta chain emerged from a study of identical twins. Template switching supplied a universal primer site; unique molecular identifiers were carried on the cDNA. MiXCR, applied by TCRdb to the 5' RACE reads, yields one record per CDR3 protein. The repertoire includes 1.5 million to 2 million distinct CDR3 sequences, around 29% of them detected once, and over 0.25% sits in the top ten. Study observations and caveats: Surplus twin overlap in beta out-of-frame sequences was less pronounced. Conclusions relied on cross-sectional statistical analysis, not following the same donors.

This clonotype appeared many times. Its antigen is unidentified. An end of the junction does not agree with germline; a read error may underlie this. Sequencing used cord blood. This receptor was taken from a newborn girl in good health.

The CDR3 bases are TGTGCCAGCAGTTTAACCGGGGGGCTGAACACTGAAGCTTTCTTT. As protein: CASSLTGGLNTEAFF. The chain has TRBV5-1 and TRBJ1-1, with D tentatively TRBD1 (6 bases). CDR1 SGHRS and CDR2 YFSETQ come from the germline V gene. The CDR3 spans 15 residues.